This T cell receptor beta chain is from a study of T cells in Graves' hyperthyroidism and ophthalmopathy. This clonotype was found a few times. RNA transcripts were the template for amplifying TCR beta CDR3 regions. The TCR CDR3 first-round RT-PCR relied on the HTBI primer set. Each CDR3 protein is one row after TCRdb ran MiXCR on the multiplex PCR reads. The sample consists of 750,000 to 950,000 distinct CDR3 sequences, approximately 40% of them appearing once. The length of the CDR3 is 12 residues. Deletions cut 6 bases from V and 9 bases from J, with 14 bases between. Sequences were obtained from blood. This clonotype was sampled from a man between 18 and 35 years old with Graves' hyperthyroidism. The chain recombines TRBV12-3 or TRBV12-4 with TRBJ1-1, with D perhaps TRBD1 (6 bases). This CDR3 reads CASSEGGQKAFF. The CDR3 DNA follows: TGTGCCAGCAGCGAGGGGGGCCAGAAAGCTTTCTTT.